What follows describes a single T cell receptor beta chain. No antigen is known for it. This record belongs to a study of tumor-infiltrating lymphocytes in primary liver carcinoma. General observations from the study: Blood fell significantly below tumors in its top-250-clone fraction (p = 0.039).

Scientists recovered RNA and DNA together from around 20-30 mg of unsorted bulk tissue. Infection with HBV was chronic in patients; they were treatment-naive. Five separate regions per tumor were sampled. This CDR3 region has 14 residues. The germline V and J ends were trimmed by 8 bases and 7 bases, with 19 bases remaining between them. Germline V gene data show CDR1 as MNHEY and CDR2 as SVGAGI. Synthesis of TCR beta cDNA was carried out from approximately 500 ng total RNA with a constant-region primer. A slightly modified ARM-PCR protocol with three nested multiplex PCR rounds produced these TCR beta libraries. The opening two PCR rounds, 10 cycles each, paired TRBV1-TRBV30 forward primers with a C-beta reverse primer. TCRdb recomputed calls from the multiplex PCR reads with MiXCR, one row per CDR3 protein. The repertoire includes 100,000 to 150,000 distinct CDR3 sequences, roughly three fifths of them detected once, and around 8.2% sits in the top ten.

The sequenced sample consisted of liver tumor tissue from sampling region 3. Specified subset: tumor region T3, left-lateral pole. The origin of this receptor is a woman in her sixties or seventies with primary liver carcinoma and hepatitis B virus infection. This chain connects TRBV6-5 to TRBJ2-3; D gene unclear. For the CDR3, the DNA is TGTGCCAGCGTCAGATTATCGGAGTCAAATACGCAGTATTTT. Its translation: CASVRLSESNTQYF.